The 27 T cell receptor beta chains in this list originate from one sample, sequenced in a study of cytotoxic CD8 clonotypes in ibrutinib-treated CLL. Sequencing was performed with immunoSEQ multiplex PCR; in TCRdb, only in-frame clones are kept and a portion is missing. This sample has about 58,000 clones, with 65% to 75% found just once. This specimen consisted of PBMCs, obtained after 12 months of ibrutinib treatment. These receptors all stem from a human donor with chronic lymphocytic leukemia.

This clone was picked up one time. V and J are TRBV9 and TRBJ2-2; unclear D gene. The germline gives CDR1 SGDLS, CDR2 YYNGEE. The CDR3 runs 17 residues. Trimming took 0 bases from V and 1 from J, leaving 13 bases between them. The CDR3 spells CASSVAPVALNTGELFF. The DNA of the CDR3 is TGTGCCAGCAGCGTAGCCCCCGTGGCACTGAACACCGGGGAGCTGTTTTTT. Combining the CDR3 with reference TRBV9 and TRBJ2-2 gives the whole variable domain DSGVTQTPKHLITATGQRVTLRCSPRSGDLSVYWYQQSLDQGLQFLIQYYNGEERAKGNILERFSAQQFPDLHSELNLSSLELGDSALYFCASSVAPVALNTGELFFGEGSRLTVL.

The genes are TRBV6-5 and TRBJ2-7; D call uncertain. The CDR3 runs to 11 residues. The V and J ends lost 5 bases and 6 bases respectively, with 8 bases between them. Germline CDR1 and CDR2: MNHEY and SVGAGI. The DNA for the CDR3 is TGTGCCAGCAGTCGTCTCGGCGAGCAGTACTTC. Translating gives CASSRLGEQYF.

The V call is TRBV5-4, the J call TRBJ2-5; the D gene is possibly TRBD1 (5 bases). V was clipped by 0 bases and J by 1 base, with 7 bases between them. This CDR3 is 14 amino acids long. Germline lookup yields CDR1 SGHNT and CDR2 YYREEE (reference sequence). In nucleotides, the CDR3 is TGTGCCAGCAGCTTGGAGGGGCCCCAAGAGACCCAGTACTTC. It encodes CASSLEGPQETQYF.

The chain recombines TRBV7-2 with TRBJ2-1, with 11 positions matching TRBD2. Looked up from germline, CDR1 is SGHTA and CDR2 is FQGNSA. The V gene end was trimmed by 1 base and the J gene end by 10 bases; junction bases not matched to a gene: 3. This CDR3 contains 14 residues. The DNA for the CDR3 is TGTGCCAGCAGCTTAGGGGGACTAGCGGCCGAGCAGTTCTTC. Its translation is CASSLGGLAAEQFF.

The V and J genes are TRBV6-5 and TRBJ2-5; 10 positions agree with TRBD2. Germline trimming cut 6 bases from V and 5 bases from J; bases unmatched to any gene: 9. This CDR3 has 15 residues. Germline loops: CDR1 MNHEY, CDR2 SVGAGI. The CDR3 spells CASSSPLSGRETQYF. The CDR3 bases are TGTGCCAGCAGCTCCCCCCTTAGCGGGAGGGAGACCCAGTACTTC.

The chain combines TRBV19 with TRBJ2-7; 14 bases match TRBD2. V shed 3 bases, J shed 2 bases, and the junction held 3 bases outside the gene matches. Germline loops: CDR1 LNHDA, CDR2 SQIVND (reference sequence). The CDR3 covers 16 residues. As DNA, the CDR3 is TGTGCCAGTAGTATGGGACTAGCGGGAGATCCCTACGAGCAGTACTTC. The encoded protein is CASSMGLAGDPYEQYF.

The CDR3 loop is CASSLEGSRTSYTF. For the CDR3, the DNA is TGTGCCAGCAGTTTGGAGGGCTCAAGGACCAGCTACACCTTC. This chain uses TRBV27 with TRBJ1-2; D is undetermined. Germline V gene sequence: CDR1 MNHEY, CDR2 SMNVEV (reference sequence). V was clipped by 3 bases and J by 9 bases, with 17 bases between them. This CDR3 spans 14 amino acids.

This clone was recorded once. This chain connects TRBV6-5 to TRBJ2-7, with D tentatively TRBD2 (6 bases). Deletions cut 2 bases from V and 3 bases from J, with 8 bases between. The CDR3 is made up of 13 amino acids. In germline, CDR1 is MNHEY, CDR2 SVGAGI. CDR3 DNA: TGTGCCAGCAGTTACAGGGGAGGCTACGAGCAGTACTTC. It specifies CASSYRGGYEQYF.

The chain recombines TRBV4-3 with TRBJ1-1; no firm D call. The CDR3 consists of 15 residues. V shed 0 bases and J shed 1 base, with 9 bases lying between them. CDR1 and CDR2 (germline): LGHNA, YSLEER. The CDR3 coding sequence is TGCGCCAGCAGCCAAGATTTCGGCAGGAACACTGAAGCTTTCTTT. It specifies CASSQDFGRNTEAFF.

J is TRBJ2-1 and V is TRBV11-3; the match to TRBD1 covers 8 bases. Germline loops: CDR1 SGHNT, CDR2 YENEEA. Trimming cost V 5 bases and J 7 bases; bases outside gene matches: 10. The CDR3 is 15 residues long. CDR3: CASSLFGQGGNEQFF. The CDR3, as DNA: TGTGCCAGCAGCCTCTTTGGACAGGGCGGGAATGAGCAGTTCTTC.

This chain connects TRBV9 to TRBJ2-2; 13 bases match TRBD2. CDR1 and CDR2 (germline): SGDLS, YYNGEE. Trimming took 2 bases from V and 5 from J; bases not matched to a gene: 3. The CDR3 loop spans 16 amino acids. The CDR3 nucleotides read TGTGCCAGCAGCGTTACTAGCGGGAGGGGTACCGGGGAGCTGTTTTTT. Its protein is CASSVTSGRGTGELFF.

CDR3 region: CASSPSDRGQAFF. DNA for the CDR3: TGTGCCAGCAGCCCATCGGACAGGGGGCAAGCTTTCTTT. The V and J genes are TRBV11-2 and TRBJ1-1; 11 nucleotides agree with TRBD1. The V and J ends lost 5 bases and 9 bases, in that order; junction bases with no gene match: 5. Germline CDR1 SGHAT, CDR2 FQNNGV. The CDR3 is 13 amino acids. Full variable domain (missing parts from reference TRBV11-2 and TRBJ1-1): EAGVAQSPRYKIIEKRQSVAFWCNPISGHATLYWYQQILGQGPKLLIQFQNNGVVDDSQLPKDRFSAERLKGVDSTLKIQPAKLEDSAVYLCASSPSDRGQAFFGQGTRLTVV.

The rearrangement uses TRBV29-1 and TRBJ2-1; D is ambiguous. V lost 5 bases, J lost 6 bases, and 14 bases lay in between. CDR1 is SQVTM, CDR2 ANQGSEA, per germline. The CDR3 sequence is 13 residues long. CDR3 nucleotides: TGCAGCGTTTATGACCGTGGGGTCAATGAGCAGTTCTTC. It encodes CSVYDRGVNEQFF.

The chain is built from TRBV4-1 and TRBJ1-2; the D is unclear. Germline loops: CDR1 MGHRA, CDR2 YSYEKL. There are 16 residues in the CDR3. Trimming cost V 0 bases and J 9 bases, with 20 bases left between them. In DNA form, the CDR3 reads TGCGCCAGCAGCCAAGATGAGGGCACCCGGCCGGGTCGCTACACCTTC. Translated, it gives CASSQDEGTRPGRYTF.

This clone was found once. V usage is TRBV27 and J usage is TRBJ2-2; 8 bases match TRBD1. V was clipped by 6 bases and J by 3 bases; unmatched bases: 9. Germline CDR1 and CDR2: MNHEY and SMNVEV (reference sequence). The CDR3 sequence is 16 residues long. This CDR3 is CASRLLRTGYTGELFF. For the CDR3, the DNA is TGTGCCAGCAGACTCCTAAGGACAGGGTACACCGGGGAGCTGTTTTTT.

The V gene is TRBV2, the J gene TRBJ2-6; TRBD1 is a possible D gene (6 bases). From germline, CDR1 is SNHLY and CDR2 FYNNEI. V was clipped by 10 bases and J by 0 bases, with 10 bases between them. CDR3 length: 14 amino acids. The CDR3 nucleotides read TGTGCCACCTCAGGGGACTCTGGGGCCAACGTCCTGACTTTC. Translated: CATSGDSGANVLTF.

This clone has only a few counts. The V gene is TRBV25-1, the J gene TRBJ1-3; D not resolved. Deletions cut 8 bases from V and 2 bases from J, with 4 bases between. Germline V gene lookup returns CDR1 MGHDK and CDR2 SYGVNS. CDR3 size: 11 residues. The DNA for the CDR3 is TGTGCCAGCGGCCCTGGAAACACCATATATTTT. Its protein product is CASGPGNTIYF.

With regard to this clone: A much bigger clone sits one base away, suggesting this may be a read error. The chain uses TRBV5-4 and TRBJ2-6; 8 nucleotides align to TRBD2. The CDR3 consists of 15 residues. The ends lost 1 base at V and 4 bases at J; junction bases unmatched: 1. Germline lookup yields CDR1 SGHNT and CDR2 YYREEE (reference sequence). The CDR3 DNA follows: TGTGCCAGCAGCTTGCCGGGAGGGGGGGCCAACGTCCTGACTTTC. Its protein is CASSLPGGGANVLTF.

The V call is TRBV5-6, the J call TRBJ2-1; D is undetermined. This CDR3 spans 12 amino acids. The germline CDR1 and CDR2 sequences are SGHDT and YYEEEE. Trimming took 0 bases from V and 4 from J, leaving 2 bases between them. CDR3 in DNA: TGTGCCAGCAGCTTGGCATACAATGAGCAGTTCTTC. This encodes CASSLAYNEQFF.

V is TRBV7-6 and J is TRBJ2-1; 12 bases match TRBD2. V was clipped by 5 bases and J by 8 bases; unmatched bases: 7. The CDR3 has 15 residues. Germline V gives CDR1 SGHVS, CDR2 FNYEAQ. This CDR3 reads CASSIGLAGIYEQFF. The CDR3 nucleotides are TGTGCCAGCAGCATCGGACTAGCGGGAATATATGAGCAGTTCTTC.

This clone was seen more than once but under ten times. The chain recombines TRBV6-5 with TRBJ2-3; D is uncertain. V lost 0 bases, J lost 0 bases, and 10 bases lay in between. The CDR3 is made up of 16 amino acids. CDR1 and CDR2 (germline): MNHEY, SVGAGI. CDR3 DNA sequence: TGTGCCAGCAGTTACTCCCAGCTCACTAGCACAGATACGCAGTATTTT. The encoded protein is CASSYSQLTSTDTQYF.

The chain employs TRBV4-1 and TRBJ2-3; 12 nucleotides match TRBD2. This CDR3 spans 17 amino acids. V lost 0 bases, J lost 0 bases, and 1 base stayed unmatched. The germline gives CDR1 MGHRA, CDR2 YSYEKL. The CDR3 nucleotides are TGCGCCAGCAGCCAAGACGGACTAGCGGGGAGCACAGATACGCAGTATTTT. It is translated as CASSQDGLAGSTDTQYF.

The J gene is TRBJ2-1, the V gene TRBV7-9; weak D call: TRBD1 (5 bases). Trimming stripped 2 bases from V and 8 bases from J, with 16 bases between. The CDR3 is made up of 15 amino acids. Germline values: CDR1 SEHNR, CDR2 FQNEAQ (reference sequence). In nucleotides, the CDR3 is TGTGCCAGCAGCTTACGAACAGGCGATTTGGATGAGCAGTTCTTC. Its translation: CASSLRTGDLDEQFF.

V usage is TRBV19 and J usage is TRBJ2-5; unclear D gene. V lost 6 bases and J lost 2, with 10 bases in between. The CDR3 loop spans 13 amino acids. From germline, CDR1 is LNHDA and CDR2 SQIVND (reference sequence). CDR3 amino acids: CASSDWIQETQYF. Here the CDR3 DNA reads TGTGCCAGTAGCGACTGGATACAAGAGACCCAGTACTTC.

CDR3 loop: CASSLWGAGGGGEQYF. DNA for the CDR3: TGCGCCAGCAGCTTATGGGGCGCGGGAGGCGGGGGCGAGCAGTACTTC. The V call is TRBV5-1, the J call TRBJ2-7; 8 bases are shared with TRBD2. CDR3 length: 16 amino acids. The V segment lost 2 bases and the J segment 6 bases; nucleotides outside the gene matches: 13. Germline V gene lookup returns CDR1 SGHRS and CDR2 YFSETQ.

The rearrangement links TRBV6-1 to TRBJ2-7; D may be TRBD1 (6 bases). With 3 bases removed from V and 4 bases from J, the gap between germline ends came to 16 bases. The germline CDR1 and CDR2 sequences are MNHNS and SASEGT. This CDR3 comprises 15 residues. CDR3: CASSEQPGQIYEQYF. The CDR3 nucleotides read TGTGCCAGCAGTGAGCAACCGGGACAAATATACGAGCAGTACTTC.

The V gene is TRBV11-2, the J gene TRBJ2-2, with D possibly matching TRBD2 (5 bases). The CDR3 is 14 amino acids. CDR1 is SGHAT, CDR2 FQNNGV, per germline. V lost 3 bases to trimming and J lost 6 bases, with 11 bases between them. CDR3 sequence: CASSLGVSSGELFF. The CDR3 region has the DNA TGTGCCAGCAGCTTGGGAGTCTCTTCCGGGGAGCTGTTTTTT.